Listed below are T cell receptor beta chains from one sample, sequenced in a study of radiation and T cells in renal cell carcinoma. Assay: immunoSEQ multiplex PCR; the TCRdb copy retains only in-frame clones and omits some. The sample holds 130,000 to 150,000 clones, 65% to 90% seen once. Sequencing was performed on blood, taken from a patient whose treatment included radiotherapy and nephrectomy. The origin of the receptors is a woman aged 45-65 years with renal cell carcinoma. Both conserved end residues are part of each CDR3. D genes are given only for firm matches. Clone size is stated in some rows and not others, as once, few, many or a class when expanded.

size	J	D	V	CDR3	DNA
NA	TRBJ1-5	TRBD1	TRBV6-6	CASSYQGGNQPQHF	TGTGCCAGCAGTTATCAGGGGGGGAATCAGCCCCAGCATTTT
NA	TRBJ1-2	NA	TRBV5-4	CASSLNGEYGYTF	TGTGCCAGCAGCTTGAATGGAGAATATGGCTACACCTTC
NA	TRBJ2-1	NA	TRBV4-1	CASSQDGVSGNEQFF	TGCGCCAGCAGCCAAGATGGGGTCTCGGGGAACGAGCAGTTCTTC
once	TRBJ2-1	NA	TRBV7-6	CASSQGGGINEQFF	TGTGCCAGCAGCCAGGGGGGAGGGATCAATGAGCAGTTCTTC
NA	TRBJ1-6	NA	TRBV4-1	CASSQGHGAYNSPLHF	TGCGCCAGCAGCCAAGGACACGGGGCCTATAATTCACCCCTCCACTTT
NA	TRBJ2-3	NA	TRBV14	CASSQEAGASTDTQYF	TGTGCCAGCAGCCAAGAGGCGGGGGCTAGCACAGATACGCAGTATTTT
NA	TRBJ1-2	NA	TRBV7-2	CASSLVAGEHYGYTF	TGTGCCAGCAGCTTAGTGGCAGGGGAGCACTATGGCTACACCTTC
NA	TRBJ2-5	NA	TRBV27	CASSLIGQGFETQYF	TGTGCCAGCAGTTTAATAGGGCAGGGGTTTGAGACCCAGTACTTC
NA	TRBJ1-3	TRBD1	TRBV28	CASSWGTGGSGNTIYF	TGTGCCAGCAGCTGGGGTACAGGGGGCTCTGGAAACACCATATATTTT
NA	TRBJ2-3	NA	TRBV6-5	CASRLSDTQYF	TGTGCCAGCAGACTTTCAGATACGCAGTATTTT
NA	TRBJ1-1	NA	TRBV19	CASSLMINTEAFF	TGTGCCAGTAGTCTAATGATCAACACTGAAGCTTTCTTT
NA	TRBJ2-2	NA	TRBV11-2	CASSPTRLNTGELFF	TGTGCCAGCAGCCCCACCAGACTGAACACCGGGGAGCTGTTTTTT
NA	TRBJ2-1	NA	TRBV19	CASTPRGYNEQFF	TGTGCCAGTACCCCAAGGGGATACAATGAGCAGTTCTTC
NA	TRBJ2-2	TRBD2	TRBV4-1	CASSQTSGRTTGELFF	TGCGCCAGCAGCCAAACTAGCGGGAGGACCACCGGGGAGCTGTTTTTT
NA	TRBJ2-3	TRBD2	TRBV14	CASSQGTGAGADTQYF	TGTGCCAGCAGCCAAGGAACGGGAGCGGGAGCAGATACGCAGTATTTT
NA	TRBJ2-3	TRBD1	TRBV6-1	CASSPQGRRTDTQYF	TGTGCCAGCAGTCCACAGGGGCGGCGCACAGATACGCAGTATTTT
NA	TRBJ2-3	NA	TRBV28	CASSPAGTTQYF	TGTGCCAGCTCCCCCGCGGGCACTACGCAGTATTTT
NA	TRBJ1-2	TRBD1	TRBV28	CASSPIQGRGYTF	TGTGCCAGCAGCCCTATACAGGGGAGAGGCTACACCTTC
NA	TRBJ2-5	NA	TRBV7-9	CASSPGTVQETQYF	TGTGCCAGCAGCCCGGGGACCGTTCAAGAGACCCAGTACTTC
NA	TRBJ2-7	NA	TRBV4-3	CASSLSAGDYYEQYF	TGCGCCAGCAGCCTCTCTGCAGGGGACTACTACGAGCAGTACTTC
few	TRBJ1-5	TRBD1	TRBV28	CASSLGQGGNQPQHF	TGTGCCAGCAGTTTAGGACAGGGAGGCAATCAGCCCCAGCATTTT
NA	TRBJ2-2	NA	TRBV2	CASSVGPGELFF	TGTGCCAGCAGTGTCGGTCCCGGGGAGCTGTTTTTT
NA	TRBJ2-7	TRBD1	TRBV7-2	CASSVRDRGLLEQYF	TGTGCCAGCAGCGTCCGGGACAGGGGGCTCTTGGAGCAGTACTTC
NA	TRBJ2-1	NA	TRBV7-9	CASILDTQGNEQFF	TGTGCCAGCATACTAGATACTCAGGGGAATGAGCAGTTCTTC
NA	TRBJ2-7	NA	TRBV19	CASSPTLGVPYEQYF	TGTGCCAGTAGTCCCACCCTCGGGGTGCCCTACGAGCAGTACTTC
NA	TRBJ1-2	TRBD1	TRBV27	CASSLLGTGTFYGYTF	TGTGCCAGCAGTTTATTGGGGACAGGGACATTCTATGGCTACACCTTC
NA	TRBJ1-3	NA	TRBV11-3	CASQQGSGNTIYF	TGTGCCAGCCAACAGGGATCTGGAAACACCATATATTTT
NA	TRBJ1-5	TRBD1	TRBV5-1	CASSLDGQGKNQPQHF	TGCGCCAGCAGCTTGGATGGACAGGGTAAAAATCAGCCCCAGCATTTT
NA	TRBJ2-7	NA	TRBV4-1	CASSQAGTGTYEQYF	TGCGCCAGCAGCCAAGCCGGGACGGGGACCTACGAGCAGTACTTC
NA	TRBJ2-1	TRBD1	TRBV13	CASSLEGGGESEQFF	TGTGCCAGCAGCTTAGAAGGGGGCGGCGAGAGTGAGCAGTTCTTC
NA	TRBJ1-1	NA	TRBV5-6	CASSLYGDVMNTEAFF	TGTGCCAGCAGCTTGTACGGGGATGTAATGAACACTGAAGCTTTCTTT
NA	TRBJ1-4	NA	TRBV6-1	CASSPGAGLFF	TGTGCCAGCAGTCCGGGAGCCGGGCTGTTTTTT
once	TRBJ2-3	NA	TRBV6-1	CASSSGQSTDTQYF	TGTGCCAGCAGCTCGGGACAAAGCACAGATACGCAGTATTTT
NA	TRBJ2-7	TRBD2	TRBV10-2	CASERTSGSQYEQYF	TGCGCCAGCGAAAGGACTAGCGGGTCTCAATACGAGCAGTACTTC
NA	TRBJ1-4	NA	TRBV7-8	CASSQGTELFF	TGTGCCAGCAGCCAGGGCACGGAACTGTTTTTT
NA	TRBJ2-1	NA	TRBV29-1	CSVVGSGISYNEQFF	TGCAGCGTTGTTGGTTCAGGGATCTCCTACAATGAGCAGTTCTTC
NA	TRBJ2-7	NA	TRBV4-3	CASSQDSSGGYGDEQYF	TGCGCCAGCAGCCAAGATTCGTCCGGAGGGTATGGTGACGAGCAGTACTTC
NA	TRBJ2-7	NA	TRBV4-1	CASCQGEQYF	TGCGCCAGCTGCCAGGGCGAGCAGTACTTC
NA	TRBJ2-3	TRBD2	TRBV4-1	CASSQRLTSGGTDTQYF	TGCGCCAGCAGCCAAAGGTTGACTAGCGGGGGTACAGATACGCAGTATTTT
NA	TRBJ1-4	NA	TRBV7-2	CASSFFQGNEKLFF	TGTGCCAGCAGCTTTTTCCAGGGGAATGAAAAACTGTTTTTT